Listed here are 25 T cell receptor beta chains from one sample, sequenced in a study of shared clonotypes between healthy human individuals. Libraries were prepared by immunoSEQ multiplex PCR; TCRdb keeps only in-frame clonotypes and omits some of them. The sample has 2 million to 2.5 million clones; 90% to 95% are singletons. Sequencing was performed on naive CD4+ T cells sorted from blood. Subset defined: CD45RA+ positively selected. Source of these receptors: a man aged 18 to 30 in good health.

The chain carries TRBV5-1 and TRBJ2-5; D gene unclear. CDR3 size: 14 residues. CDR1 and CDR2 (germline): SGHRS, YFSETQ. V shed 4 bases and J shed 2 bases, with 12 bases lying between them. This CDR3 reads CASSRTNLQETQYF. CDR3 DNA sequence: TGCGCCAGCAGCAGGACCAACTTACAAGAGACCCAGTACTTC. The variable domain in full, completed from reference TRBV5-1 and TRBJ2-5, reads KAGVTQTPRYLIKTRGQQVTLSCSPISGHRSVSWYQQTPGQGLQFLFEYFSETQRNKGNFPGRFSGRQFSNSRSEMNVSTLELGDSALYLCASSRTNLQETQYFGPGTRLLVL.

This rearrangement joins TRBV5-1 to TRBJ1-2; 9 positions agree with TRBD1. V trimming: 4 bases; J trimming: 1 base; junction bases outside the gene matches: 5. The CDR3 spans 15 residues. Germline CDR1 and CDR2: SGHRS and YFSETQ. CDR3 DNA: TGCGCCAGCAGCAGCTCGGACAGGGGTAACTATGGCTACACCTTC. Amino acids: CASSSSDRGNYGYTF.

Note on this clone: Other DNA sequences within the sample encode an identical CDR3. The chain links TRBV18 to TRBJ2-5; D not certain. The CDR3 covers 12 residues. The V end lost 3 bases, the J end lost 3 bases, and 5 bases lay between the germline ends. Germline V CDR1 and CDR2: KGHSH, LQKENI. The CDR3 reads CASSPKEETQYF. Here the CDR3 DNA reads TGTGCCAGCTCACCGAAGGAAGAGACCCAGTACTTC.

This clone came up once. The chain recombines TRBV18 with TRBJ2-3; a weak D match, TRBD1 (6 bases). Trimming shortened V by 2 bases and J by 6 bases, and 15 bases separated the two germline ends. Germline loops: CDR1 KGHSH, CDR2 LQKENI. The CDR3 covers 15 residues. The CDR3 nucleotides are TGTGCCAGCTCACCATCGTCAGGGGCAGGGGATACGCAGTATTTT. As protein: CASSPSSGAGDTQYF.

On this clone itself: Other DNA variants within this sample encode the same CDR3. V gene TRBV5-1 combines with J gene TRBJ2-7; D remains ambiguous. Trimming stripped 0 bases from V and 3 bases from J, with 7 bases between. Germline V CDR1 and CDR2: SGHRS, YFSETQ. The CDR3 spans 13 residues. CDR3 loop: CASSLAWGYEQYF. The CDR3 DNA reads TGCGCCAGCAGCTTGGCTTGGGGCTACGAGCAGTACTTC. Combining the CDR3 with reference TRBV5-1 and TRBJ2-7 gives the whole variable domain KAGVTQTPRYLIKTRGQQVTLSCSPISGHRSVSWYQQTPGQGLQFLFEYFSETQRNKGNFPGRFSGRQFSNSRSEMNVSTLELGDSALYLCASSLAWGYEQYFGPGTRLTVT.

The gene calls are TRBV10-1 and TRBJ1-6, with TRBD1 identical over 9 bases. J was trimmed by 10 bases and V by 4 bases; bases with no gene match: 8. The CDR3 covers 15 residues. In germline, CDR1 is WNHNN, CDR2 SYGVQD (reference sequence). CDR3 DNA sequence: TGCGCCAGCAGTGCCGGACAGGGGACAAGCTCACCCCTCCACTTT. Translation gives CASSAGQGTSSPLHF.

This clone was seen just once. The chain carries TRBV5-3 and TRBJ1-1, with a tentative D call TRBD1 (5 bases). TRBV5-3 counts as an open reading frame of uncertain function. This CDR3 is 16 amino acids long. The V and J ends lost 4 bases and 3 bases respectively, with 19 bases between them. The CDR3 nucleotides read TGTGCCAGAAGCCTGAAGCAAGGGATCAGGGACACTGAAGCTTTCTTT. Translated: CARSLKQGIRDTEAFF.

This chain joins TRBV18 and TRBJ2-2; D might be TRBD1 (6 bases). Trimming pared 3 bases from V and 5 bases from J, leaving 19 bases between. The CDR3 sequence is 17 residues long. Germline V gene sequence: CDR1 KGHSH, CDR2 LQKENI. This chain's CDR3 is CASSPAINREVTGELFF. As DNA, the CDR3 is TGTGCCAGCTCACCGGCGATAAACAGGGAAGTGACCGGGGAGCTGTTTTTT.

V and J are TRBV5-1 and TRBJ2-7; TRBD1 or TRBD2 may be the D gene (5 bases each). Trimming cost V 4 bases and J 2 bases, with 13 bases left between them. Per germline, CDR1 SGHRS and CDR2 YFSETQ. This CDR3 contains 14 residues. As DNA, the CDR3 is TGCGCCAGCAGCCCTAGCTCAGGGACCTACGAGCAGTACTTC. It codes for CASSPSSGTYEQYF.

This chain joins TRBV9 and TRBJ2-5; D is tentatively TRBD1 or TRBD2 (5 bases each). In germline, CDR1 is SGDLS, CDR2 YYNGEE. V was trimmed by 0 bases and J by 4 bases, leaving 13 bases between them. This CDR3 contains 15 residues. This CDR3 reads CASSVAGTHLETQYF. As DNA, the CDR3 is TGTGCCAGCAGCGTAGCGGGGACCCATTTAGAGACCCAGTACTTC.

In its sample, this clone was seen once. This rearrangement joins TRBV6-1 to TRBJ2-7; 8 bases align to TRBD1. The CDR3 sequence is 14 residues long. V trimming: 7 bases; J trimming: 3 bases; junction bases outside the gene matches: 8. Germline CDR1 reads MNHNS; CDR2 reads SASEGT. CDR3 coding DNA: TGTGCCAGCACCGCCCAGGACAGGGTCTACGAGCAGTACTTC. Translating it yields CASTAQDRVYEQYF.

This clone was seen a single time. The chain employs TRBV5-1 and TRBJ1-2; D is perhaps TRBD1 (6 bases). Germline CDR1 and CDR2: SGHRS and YFSETQ. Trimming cost V 0 bases and J 4 bases, with 19 bases left between them. This CDR3 has 17 amino acids. The CDR3 DNA reads as TGCGCCAGCAGCTTGGGACAGGAAATGCGGTGGGTCTATGGCTACACCTTC. Encoded protein: CASSLGQEMRWVYGYTF.

The chain joins TRBV7-2 to TRBJ2-3, with a weak D call TRBD2 (7 bases). Germline V CDR1 and CDR2: SGHTA, FQGNSA. Trimming left V 5 bases short and J 0 bases short, with 18 bases between. There are 17 residues in the CDR3. As DNA, the CDR3 is TGTGCCAGCAGCAAGGGGGGGAACAATCCTAGCACAGATACGCAGTATTTT. This sequence encodes CASSKGGNNPSTDTQYF.

V is TRBV6-5 and J is TRBJ1-5; D possibly corresponds to TRBD1 (6 bases). The V end was cut by 3 bases, the J end by 7 bases, with 19 bases between. The germline V gene has CDR1 MNHEY and CDR2 SVGAGI. The CDR3 runs 16 residues. CDR3 loop: CASSYSTGFISQPQHF. The DNA of the CDR3 is TGTGCCAGCAGTTATAGCACAGGGTTCATCTCGCAGCCCCAGCATTTT.

This rearrangement joins TRBV7-6 to TRBJ1-1; TRBD1 is a possible D gene (5 bases). V was trimmed by 5 bases and J by 4 bases, leaving 11 bases between them. This CDR3 comprises 13 residues. Per the germline V gene, CDR1 is SGHVS and CDR2 is FNYEAQ. CDR3 in DNA: TGTGCCAGCAGCCCTGGGGGTGGCACTGAAGCTTTCTTT. Protein product: CASSPGGGTEAFF.

The V and J genes are TRBV6-5 and TRBJ2-7; 8 bases map to TRBD1. This CDR3 is 15 amino acids long. After removal of 0 bases from V and 5 bases from J, the junction contained 6 bases not matched to a gene. Germline CDR1 MNHEY, CDR2 SVGAGI. CDR3 DNA sequence: TGTGCCAGCAGTTACTCGAATGGACAGGGTAACGAGCAGTACTTC. Translation gives CASSYSNGQGNEQYF.

This clone has a single count. The rearrangement uses TRBV4-2 and TRBJ2-3, with D maybe TRBD2 (7 bases). The CDR3 is 14 amino acids. V lost 8 bases to trimming and J lost 1 base, with 13 bases between them. The germline V gene has CDR1 LGHNA and CDR2 YNFKEQ. The CDR3 region is CASGRGGGTDTQYF. CDR3 in DNA: TGTGCCAGCGGGAGGGGGGGCGGCACAGATACGCAGTATTTT.

In the case of this clone: Other DNA sequences from this sample encode an identical CDR3 as well. The V call is TRBV18, the J call TRBJ1-1, with D possibly being TRBD1 (5 bases). This CDR3 spans 15 amino acids. The V gene's germline CDR1 is KGHSH and CDR2 LQKENI. Trimming removed 6 bases at V and 0 bases at J, with 14 bases between. The CDR3: CASSPGTGMNTEAFF. The CDR3 DNA sequence: TGTGCCAGCTCTCCCGGGACGGGAATGAACACTGAAGCTTTCTTT. Filled out from reference TRBV18 and TRBJ1-1, the complete variable domain reads NAGVMQNPRHLVRRRGQEARLRCSPMKGHSHVYWYRQLPEEGLKFMVYLQKENIIDESGMPKERFSAEFPKEGPSILRIQQVVRGDSAAYFCASSPGTGMNTEAFFGQGTRLTVV.

The V and J genes are TRBV7-9 and TRBJ1-5; D call uncertain. The CDR3 runs 14 residues. V was cut by 1 base and J by 6 bases, with 10 bases left in between. Germline V gene lookup returns CDR1 SEHNR and CDR2 FQNEAQ (reference sequence). The CDR3 sequence is CASSLDKGTQPQHF. In DNA, the CDR3 is TGTGCCAGCAGCTTAGATAAGGGAACTCAGCCCCAGCATTTT.

V is TRBV5-4 and J is TRBJ2-3; D perhaps matches TRBD2 (6 bases). There are 13 residues in the CDR3. Deletions cut 6 bases from V and 4 bases from J, with 12 bases between. Germline V gene lookup returns CDR1 SGHNT and CDR2 YYREEE (reference sequence). DNA for the CDR3: TGTGCCAGCAAGGAGGGCCGGGCAGATACGCAGTATTTT. This sequence encodes CASKEGRADTQYF.

The chain joins TRBV6-5 to TRBJ2-1, with 7 nucleotides matching TRBD1. The CDR3 spans 14 residues. Germline V lookup: CDR1 MNHEY, CDR2 SVGAGI. With 2 bases clipped from V and 6 bases from J, the junction kept 4 bases outside the gene matches. In DNA form, the CDR3 reads TGTGCCAGCAGTTACAGACAGGGTATCAATGAGCAGTTCTTC. This translates into CASSYRQGINEQFF.

The chain has TRBV5-1 and TRBJ2-3, with 16 bases fitting TRBD2. The V gene's germline CDR1 is SGHRS and CDR2 YFSETQ. The V segment lost 3 bases and the J segment 2 bases; nucleotides outside the gene matches: 9. The CDR3 sequence is 19 residues long. The CDR3 DNA sequence: TGCGCCAGCAGCTCGGGACTAGCGGGGGGGCCCGCTAACACAGATACGCAGTATTTT. Translated: CASSSGLAGGPANTDTQYF.

This clone was observed a handful of times. The chain recombines TRBV28 with TRBJ2-7; D gene uncertain. CDR1 and CDR2 (germline): MDHEN, SYDVKM. The CDR3 length is 12 residues. V was trimmed by 4 bases and J by 6 bases, leaving 10 bases between them. The CDR3 region has the DNA TGTGCCAGCAGTTCCCCCACGGGCGAGCAGTACTTC. Its protein is CASSSPTGEQYF.

V usage is TRBV30 and J usage is TRBJ2-3; D may be TRBD1 (6 bases). This CDR3 region has 15 residues. Deletions cut 0 bases from V and 2 bases from J, with 12 bases between. Germline CDR1 GTSNPN, CDR2 SVGIG (reference sequence). As DNA, the CDR3 is TGTGCCTGGAGTGTACTCAGGGGACCCACAGATACGCAGTATTTT. Residues: CAWSVLRGPTDTQYF.

To note about this clone: A read error may produce the germline difference seen at one junction end. The chain uses TRBV18 and TRBJ1-4, with 11 bases that match TRBD1. The germline CDR1 and CDR2 sequences are KGHSH and LQKENI. The CDR3 covers 17 residues. The CDR3 nucleotides read TGTGCCAGCTCCCCACGGACAGGGGGCGCTTCTAATGAAAAACTGTTTTTT. This translates into CASSPRTGGASNEKLFF.